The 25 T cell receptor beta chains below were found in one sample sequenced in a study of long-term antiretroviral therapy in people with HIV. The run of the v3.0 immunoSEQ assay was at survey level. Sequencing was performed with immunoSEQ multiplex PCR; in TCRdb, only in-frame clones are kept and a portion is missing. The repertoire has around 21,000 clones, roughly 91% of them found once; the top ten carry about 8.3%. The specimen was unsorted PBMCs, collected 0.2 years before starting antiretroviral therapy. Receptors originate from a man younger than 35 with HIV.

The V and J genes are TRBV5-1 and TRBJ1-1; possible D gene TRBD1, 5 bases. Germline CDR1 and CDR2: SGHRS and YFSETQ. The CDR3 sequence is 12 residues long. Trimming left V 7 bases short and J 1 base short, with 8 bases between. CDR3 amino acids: CASRDGNTEAFF. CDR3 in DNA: TGCGCCAGCCGGGACGGGAACACTGAAGCTTTCTTT.

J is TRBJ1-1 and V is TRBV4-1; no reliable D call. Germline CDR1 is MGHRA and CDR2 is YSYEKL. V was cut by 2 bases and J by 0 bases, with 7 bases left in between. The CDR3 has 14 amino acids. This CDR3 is CASSQQSLNTEAFF. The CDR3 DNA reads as TGCGCCAGCAGCCAACAGAGCCTGAACACTGAAGCTTTCTTT.

This CDR3 is CAIREGTGELFF. The CDR3 nucleotides are TGTGCCATCAGAGAGGGGACCGGGGAGCTGTTTTTT. The chain carries TRBV10-3 and TRBJ2-2, with D tentatively TRBD1 or TRBD2 (5 bases each). This CDR3 spans 12 amino acids. Germline CDR1 ENHRY, CDR2 SYGVKD. V lost 6 bases and J 5 bases, leaving 7 bases between the germline ends.

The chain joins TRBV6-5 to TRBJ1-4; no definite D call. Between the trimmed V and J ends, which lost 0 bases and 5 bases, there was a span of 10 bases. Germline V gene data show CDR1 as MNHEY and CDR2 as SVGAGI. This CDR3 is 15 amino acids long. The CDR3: CASSYSHIGNEKLFF. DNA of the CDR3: TGTGCCAGCAGTTACTCACACATCGGGAATGAAAAACTGTTTTTT.

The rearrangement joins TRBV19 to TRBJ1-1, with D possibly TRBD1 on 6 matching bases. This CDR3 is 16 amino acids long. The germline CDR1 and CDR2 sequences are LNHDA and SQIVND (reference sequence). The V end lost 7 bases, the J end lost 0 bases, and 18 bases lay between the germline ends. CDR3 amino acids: CASTLRGTLMNTEAFF. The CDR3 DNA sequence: TGTGCCAGTACCCTCAGGGGTACTCTCATGAACACTGAAGCTTTCTTT.

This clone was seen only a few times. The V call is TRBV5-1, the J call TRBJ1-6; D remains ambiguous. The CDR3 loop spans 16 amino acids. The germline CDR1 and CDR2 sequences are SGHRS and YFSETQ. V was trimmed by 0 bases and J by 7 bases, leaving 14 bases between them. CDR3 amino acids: CASSLDRLRLNSPLHF. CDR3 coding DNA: TGCGCCAGCAGCTTGGATCGGCTGAGGTTGAATTCACCCCTCCACTTT.

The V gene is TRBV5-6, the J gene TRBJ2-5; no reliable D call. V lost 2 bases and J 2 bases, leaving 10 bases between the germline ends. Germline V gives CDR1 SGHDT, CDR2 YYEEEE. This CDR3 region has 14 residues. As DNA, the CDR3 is TGTGCCAGCAGCTTCGGGCGATCGCAAGAGACCCAGTACTTC. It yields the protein CASSFGRSQETQYF.

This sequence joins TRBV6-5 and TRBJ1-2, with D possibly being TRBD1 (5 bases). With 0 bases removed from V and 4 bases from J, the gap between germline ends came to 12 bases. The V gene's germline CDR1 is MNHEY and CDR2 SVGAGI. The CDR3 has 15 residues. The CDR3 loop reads CASSYSQGEVYGYTF. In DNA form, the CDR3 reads TGTGCCAGCAGTTACTCCCAGGGCGAGGTCTATGGCTACACCTTC.

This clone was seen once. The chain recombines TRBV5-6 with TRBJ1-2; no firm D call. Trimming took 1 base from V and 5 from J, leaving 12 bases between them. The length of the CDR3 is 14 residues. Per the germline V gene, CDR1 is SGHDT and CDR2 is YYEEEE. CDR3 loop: CASSLMGIRYGYTF. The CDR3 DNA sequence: TGTGCCAGCAGCTTGATGGGAATACGGTATGGCTACACCTTC.

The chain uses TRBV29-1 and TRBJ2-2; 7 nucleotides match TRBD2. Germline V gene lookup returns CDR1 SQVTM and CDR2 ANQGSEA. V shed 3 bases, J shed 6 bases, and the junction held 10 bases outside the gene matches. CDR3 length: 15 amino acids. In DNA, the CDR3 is TGCAGCGTTGAGCCCGGACTAGGACGTCCCGGGGAGCTGTTTTTT. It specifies CSVEPGLGRPGELFF.

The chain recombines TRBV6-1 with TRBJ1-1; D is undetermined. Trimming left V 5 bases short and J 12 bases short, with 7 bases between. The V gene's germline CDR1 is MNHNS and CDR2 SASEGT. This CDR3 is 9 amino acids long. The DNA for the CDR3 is TGTGCCAGCAGTTCACCTACTTTCTTT. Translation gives CASSSPTFF.

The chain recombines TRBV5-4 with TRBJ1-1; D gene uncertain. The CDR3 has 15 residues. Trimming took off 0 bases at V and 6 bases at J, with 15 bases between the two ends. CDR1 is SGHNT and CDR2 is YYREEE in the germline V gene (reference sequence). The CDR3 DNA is TGTGCCAGCAGCTTGGATCTAGGTGACGTCGCTGAAGCTTTCTTT. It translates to CASSLDLGDVAEAFF.

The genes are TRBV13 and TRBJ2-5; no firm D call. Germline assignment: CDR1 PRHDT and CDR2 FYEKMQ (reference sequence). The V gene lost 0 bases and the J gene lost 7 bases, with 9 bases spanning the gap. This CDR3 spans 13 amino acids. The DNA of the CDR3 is TGTGCCAGCAGCTTAGGCCAGGATGGGACCCAGTACTTC. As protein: CASSLGQDGTQYF.

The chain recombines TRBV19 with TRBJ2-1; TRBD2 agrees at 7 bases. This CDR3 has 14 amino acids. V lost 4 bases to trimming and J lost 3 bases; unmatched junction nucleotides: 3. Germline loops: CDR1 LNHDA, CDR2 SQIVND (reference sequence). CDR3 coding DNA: TGTGCCAGTAGTACCGGACTAGGCTACAATGAGCAGTTCTTC. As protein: CASSTGLGYNEQFF.

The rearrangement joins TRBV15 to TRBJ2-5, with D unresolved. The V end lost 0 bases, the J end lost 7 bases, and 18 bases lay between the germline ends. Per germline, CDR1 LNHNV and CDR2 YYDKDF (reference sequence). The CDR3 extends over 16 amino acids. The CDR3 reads CATSRDSGEPLRTQYF. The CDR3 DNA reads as TGTGCCACCAGCAGAGATTCCGGAGAGCCCCTCAGGACCCAGTACTTC. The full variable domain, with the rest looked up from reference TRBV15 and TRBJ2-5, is DAMVIQNPRYQVTQFGKPVTLSCSQTLNHNVMYWYQQKSSQAPKLLFHYYDKDFNNEADTPDNFQSRRPNTSFCFLDIRSPGLGDTAMYLCATSRDSGEPLRTQYFGPGTRLLVL.

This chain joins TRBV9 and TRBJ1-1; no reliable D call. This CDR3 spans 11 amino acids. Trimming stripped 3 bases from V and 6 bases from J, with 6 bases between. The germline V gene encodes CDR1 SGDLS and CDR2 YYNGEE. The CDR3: CASSGTAEAFF. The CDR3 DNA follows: TGTGCCAGCAGCGGCACAGCTGAAGCTTTCTTT.

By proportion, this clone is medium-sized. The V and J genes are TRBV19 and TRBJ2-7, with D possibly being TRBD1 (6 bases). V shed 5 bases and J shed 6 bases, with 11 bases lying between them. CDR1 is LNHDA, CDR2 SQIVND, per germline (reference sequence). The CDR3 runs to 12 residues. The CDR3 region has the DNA TGTGCCAGTAGTCAACAGGGACCCGAGCAGTACTTC. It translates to CASSQQGPEQYF.

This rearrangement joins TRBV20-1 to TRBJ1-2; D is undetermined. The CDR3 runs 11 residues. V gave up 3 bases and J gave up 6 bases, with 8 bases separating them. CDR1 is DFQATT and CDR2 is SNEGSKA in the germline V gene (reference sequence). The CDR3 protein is CSASEINGYTF. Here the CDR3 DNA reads TGCAGTGCTAGTGAAATAAATGGCTACACCTTC.

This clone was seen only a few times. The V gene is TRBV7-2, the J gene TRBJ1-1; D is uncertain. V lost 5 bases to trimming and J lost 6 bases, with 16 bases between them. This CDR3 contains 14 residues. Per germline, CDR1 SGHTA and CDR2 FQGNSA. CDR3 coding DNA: TGTGCCAGCAGCAGGTCGGCAGAAGGCTCTGAAGCTTTCTTT. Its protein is CASSRSAEGSEAFF.

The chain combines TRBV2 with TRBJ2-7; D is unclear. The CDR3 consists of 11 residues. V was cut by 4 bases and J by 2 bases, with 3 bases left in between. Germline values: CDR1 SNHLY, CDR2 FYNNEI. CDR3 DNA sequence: TGTGCCAGCAGTGGGACCTACGAGCAGTACTTC. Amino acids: CASSGTYEQYF.

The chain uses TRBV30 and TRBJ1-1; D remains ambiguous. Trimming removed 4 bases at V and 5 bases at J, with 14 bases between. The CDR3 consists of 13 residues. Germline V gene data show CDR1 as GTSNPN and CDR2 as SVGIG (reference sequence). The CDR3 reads CAWILVGTTEAFF. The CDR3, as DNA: TGTGCCTGGATTTTGGTGGGAACAACTGAAGCTTTCTTT.

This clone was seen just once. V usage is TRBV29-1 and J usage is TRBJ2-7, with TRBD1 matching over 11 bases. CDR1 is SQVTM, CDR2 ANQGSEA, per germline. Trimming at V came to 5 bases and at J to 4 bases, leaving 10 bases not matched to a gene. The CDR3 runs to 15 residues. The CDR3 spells CSVIAPDRGLYEQYF. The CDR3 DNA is TGCAGCGTTATCGCACCGGACAGGGGGCTATACGAGCAGTACTTC.

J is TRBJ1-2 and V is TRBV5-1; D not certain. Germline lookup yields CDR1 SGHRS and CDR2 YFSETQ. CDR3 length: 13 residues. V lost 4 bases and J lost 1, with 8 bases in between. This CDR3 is CASSPGLNYGYTF. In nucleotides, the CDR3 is TGCGCCAGCAGCCCCGGTCTTAACTATGGCTACACCTTC. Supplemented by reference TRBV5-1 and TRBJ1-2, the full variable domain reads KAGVTQTPRYLIKTRGQQVTLSCSPISGHRSVSWYQQTPGQGLQFLFEYFSETQRNKGNFPGRFSGRQFSNSRSEMNVSTLELGDSALYLCASSPGLNYGYTFGSGTRLTVV.

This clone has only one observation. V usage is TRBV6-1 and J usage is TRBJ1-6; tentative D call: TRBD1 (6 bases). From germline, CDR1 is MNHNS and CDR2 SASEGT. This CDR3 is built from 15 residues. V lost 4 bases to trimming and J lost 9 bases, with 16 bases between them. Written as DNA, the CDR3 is TGTGCCAGCAGTGCGGCGGCAGGGGAGGGTTCACCCCTCCACTTT. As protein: CASSAAAGEGSPLHF.

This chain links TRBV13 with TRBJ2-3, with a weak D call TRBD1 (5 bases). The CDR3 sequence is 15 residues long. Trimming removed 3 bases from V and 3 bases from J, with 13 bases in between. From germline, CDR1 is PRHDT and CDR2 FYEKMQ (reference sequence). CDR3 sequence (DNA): TGTGCCAGCAGCTTCCTGGGGCAGGGAACAGATACGCAGTATTTT. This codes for CASSFLGQGTDTQYF.